A selection of T cell receptor beta chains follows, all from one sample in a study of blood T cell repertoires in COVID-19. Only in-frame clones appear in the TCRdb table, and some are missing; sequencing was by immunoSEQ multiplex PCR. Found here are approximately 52,000 clones, over 75% of them singletons; the top ten hold about 10%. Sequenced: peripheral blood. These receptors were obtained from a human donor in a cohort sampled during active COVID-19. Each CDR3 is given with its conserved first and last residue. Fields, in order: V gene, D gene, clone size, J gene, CDR3 DNA, CDR3 protein. A D gene is named only where the DNA matches it firmly. The size field is filled for only some rows; it gives once, few, many or a size class.

>TRBV30|TRBD2|.|TRBJ2-7
TGTGCCTGGAGTGGAATAGCGGGGAGCTCCTACGAGCAGTACTTC
CAWSGIAGSSYEQYF
>TRBV30|TRBD1|.|TRBJ2-5
TGTGCCTGGGCCACAGGGGCGCGGGAGACCCAGTACTTC
CAWATGARETQYF
>TRBV9|TRBD2|.|TRBJ2-3
TGTGCCAGCAGCATCCCGGGAGCGGGAGGTCCCACAGATACGCAGTATTTT
CASSIPGAGGPTDTQYF
>TRBV28|.|.|TRBJ1-6
TGTGCCAGCAGACCTTCGGGGGGGGGCAGTAGTTCACCCCTCCACTTT
CASRPSGGGSSSPLHF
>TRBV6-5|TRBD1|.|TRBJ2-7
TGTGCCAGTAAGACAGGGGGCTCACTAGCCGAGCAGTACTTC
CASKTGGSLAEQYF
>TRBV15|.|.|TRBJ1-1
TGTGCCACCAGCAGAGATCTAGGAGCGAACACTGAAGCTTTCTTT
CATSRDLGANTEAFF
>TRBV4-1|.|.|TRBJ2-5
TGCGCCAGCAGCCAGCTGGTCGGCAGGGGTCAGACCCAGTACTTC
CASSQLVGRGQTQYF
>TRBV13|TRBD2|.|TRBJ2-7
TGTGCCAGCAGCTTAAGCGGGGATAGCTACGAGCAGTACTTC
CASSLSGDSYEQYF
>TRBV6-5|.|.|TRBJ2-7
TGTGCCAGCACACGGACCGCCGGGGTACTCTACGAGCAGTACTTC
CASTRTAGVLYEQYF
>TRBV11-2|TRBD2|.|TRBJ2-1
TGTGCCAGCAGGACATTAGCGGGAGGGAAATACAATGAGCAGTTCTTC
CASRTLAGGKYNEQFF
>TRBV7-9|TRBD2|.|TRBJ2-3
TGTGCCAGCAGCTTAATTCCCGGACTAGCGGGAGCCGAAGATACGCAGTATTTT
CASSLIPGLAGAEDTQYF
>TRBV24-1|.|.|TRBJ2-7
TGTGCCACCGCCTATCAGGGTTTTAAGTACTTC
CATAYQGFKYF
>TRBV2|.|.|TRBJ1-5
TGTGCCAGCAGTGCCGTGGGAGGCAGCAATCAGCCCCAGCATTTT
CASSAVGGSNQPQHF
>TRBV7-2|.|once|TRBJ1-3
TGTGCCAGCAGCCCCGGGGGAGGAAACACCATATATTTT
CASSPGGGNTIYF
>TRBV18|TRBD1|.|TRBJ2-5
TGTGCCAGCTTGACAGGGCAGTGGCCTCAAGAGACCCAGTACTTC
CASLTGQWPQETQYF
>TRBV9|TRBD2|.|TRBJ2-3
TGTGCCAGCAGCGTAGTAAGCGGGGCGGAGGCAGATACGCAGTATTTT
CASSVVSGAEADTQYF
>TRBV6-6|TRBD1|.|TRBJ2-3
TGTGCCAGCGGGACAGGGGGCACAGATACGCAGTATTTT
CASGTGGTDTQYF
>TRBV2|.|.|TRBJ2-1
TGTGCCAGCACGGGTGGTGAGCAGTTCTTC
CASTGGEQFF
>TRBV28|TRBD2|.|TRBJ2-1
TGTGCCAGCAGTTTAACTAGCGGGAGACTGAATGAGCAGTTCTTC
CASSLTSGRLNEQFF
>TRBV2|TRBD1|.|TRBJ1-4
TGTGCCAGCAGTTGGGACAGGTTTAATGAAAAACTGTTTTTT
CASSWDRFNEKLFF
>TRBV29-1|TRBD1|many|TRBJ2-7
TGCAGCGTTGAAGGGACAGGGACCTACGAGCAGTACTTC
CSVEGTGTYEQYF
>TRBV4-3|TRBD2|.|TRBJ2-2
TGCGCCAGCAGCCGAAACGATCTAGCGGGAGTTAACGGGGAGCTGTTTTTT
CASSRNDLAGVNGELFF
>TRBV24-1|.|.|TRBJ2-1
TGTGCCACCAGTCCGAGCTCCTACAATGAGCAGTTCTTC
CATSPSSYNEQFF
>TRBV5-5|.|.|TRBJ2-7
TGTGCCAGCACTAAGGTGGCAGGGGACTACGAGCAGTACTTC
CASTKVAGDYEQYF
>TRBV4-1|.|.|TRBJ1-3
TGCGCCAGCTCCATTCAGGGGAACTCTGGAAACACCATATATTTT
CASSIQGNSGNTIYF
>TRBV7-8|.|.|TRBJ1-2
TGTGCCAGCAGCTTTGCGCCGGGGGACTATGGCTACACCTTC
CASSFAPGDYGYTF
>TRBV10-1|TRBD2|.|TRBJ2-1
TGCGCCAGCAGCTCCCGGACTAGCGTCAGTGAGCAGTTCTTC
CASSSRTSVSEQFF
>TRBV7-9|TRBD1|few|TRBJ1-1
TGTGCCAGCAGTATATCCCCGACAGGGTCGAACACTGAAGCTTTCTTT
CASSISPTGSNTEAFF